This T cell receptor (beta chain) was sequenced during a study of regulatory T cells in long-lasting Graves disease. Study-wide results and limits: Persistent disease favored TRBV28, TRBJ1-2 and TRBJ2-5.

The CDR3 runs 16 residues. Trimming cost V 2 bases and J 1 base; bases outside gene matches: 2. Germline V gives CDR1 SEHNR, CDR2 FQNEAQ (reference sequence). This clonotype showed up many times. Its matching antigen is unknown. As for time point: newly diagnosed GD, antithyroid drugs for less than 3 months. From PBMCs, RNA was extracted and then used to make the TCR library. CDR3 regions were amplified by Arm-PCR using iRepertoire HTBI primers to build TCR beta libraries. TCRdb redid the calling of the multiplex PCR reads with MiXCR, one entry per CDR3 protein. Here the sample spans 400,000 to 450,000 distinct CDR3 sequences, 15% being singletons. These data were also reused for a study on T cells in Graves' hyperthyroidism and ophthalmopathy. That source reports: Absence of ophthalmopathy progression within 18 months defined stable Graves' hyperthyroidism. It was uncontrolled infection, other autoimmune disease, pregnancy or lactation that excluded patients. The HTBI primer set served for first-round RT-PCR of the TCR CDR3.

The gene calls are TRBV7-9 and TRBJ2-3, with 11 bases identical to TRBD2. The clonotype was recovered from a woman under 40 with Graves disease. This specimen consisted of peripheral blood mononuclear cells (PBMCs), obtained at new diagnosis, from a patient treated with antithyroid drugs. The CDR3 sequence is CASSLKLAGGTDTQYF. The CDR3 DNA sequence: TGTGCCAGCAGCTTAAAACTAGCGGGAGGCACAGATACGCAGTATTTT.